Shown below are 9 T cell receptor beta chains from a single sample sequenced in a study of beta chain features in type 1 diabetes. Broader study findings: TCRB CDR3s were moderately but significantly shorter in Type 1 diabetes patients in all four CD4+ subsets.

TCRB transcripts that were expressed got sequenced, as all of the isolated RNA had been reverse transcribed. TCRdb keeps only in-frame clones here, not all; method: immunoSEQ multiplex PCR. The table lists 95,000 to 150,000 clones, about a sixth of them singletons. These receptors have no identified antigens. Sequencing input: central memory CD4+ T cells from blood. The receptors come from a man aged 25 to 40 with type 1 diabetes.

In its sample, this clone was seen many times. The chain links TRBV18 to TRBJ1-2, with 11 bases that match TRBD1. Trimming at V came to 5 bases and at J to 7 bases, leaving 3 bases not matched to a gene. CDR3 length: 13 residues. CDR1 and CDR2 (germline): KGHSH, LQKENI. The CDR3 loop is CASSAGTGGGYTF. The CDR3 nucleotides read TGTGCCAGCTCAGCCGGGACAGGGGGTGGCTACACCTTC. The variable domain in full, completed from reference TRBV18 and TRBJ1-2, reads NAGVMQNPRHLVRRRGQEARLRCSPMKGHSHVYWYRQLPEEGLKFMVYLQKENIIDESGMPKERFSAEFPKEGPSILRIQQVVRGDSAAYFCASSAGTGGGYTFGSGTRLTVV.

The rearrangement joins TRBV11-2 to TRBJ2-3, with TRBD2 as a possible D gene (6 bases). Trimming shortened V by 2 bases and J by 5 bases, and 11 bases separated the two germline ends. The CDR3 covers 14 residues. Germline values: CDR1 SGHAT, CDR2 FQNNGV. The CDR3 DNA sequence: TGTGCCAGCAGCTTATTCGGGGGAATAGATACGCAGTATTTT. Translation: CASSLFGGIDTQYF.

In regard to this clone: The junction and the germline gene differ at one end; a read error may be behind it. This chain links TRBV6-6 with TRBJ2-3; D is possibly TRBD1 (6 bases). CDR3 length equals 14 residues. Germline V gene data show CDR1 as MNHNY and CDR2 as SVGAGI (reference sequence). The CDR3 DNA follows: TGTGCCAGCAGTTCACAGGGAAGCATAGATACGCAGTATTTT. Its translation is CASSSQGSIDTQYF.

The V call is TRBV7-2, the J call TRBJ2-3; 9 bases agree with TRBD1. The CDR3 totals 18 residues. Looked up from germline, CDR1 is SGHTA and CDR2 is FQGNSA. V lost 6 bases, J lost 0 bases, and 13 bases stayed unmatched. In DNA, the CDR3 is TGTGCCAGCAGGTGCCCGGGACAGGGAATGACTAGCACAGATACGCAGTATTTT. The encoded protein is CASRCPGQGMTSTDTQYF.

This clone was seen a few times. The chain joins TRBV5-4 to TRBJ2-2, with TRBD1 matching over 9 bases. CDR1 and CDR2 from the germline V gene are SGHNT and YYREEE (reference sequence). After removal of 4 bases from V and 1 base from J, the junction contained 5 bases not matched to a gene. CDR3 length: 16 amino acids. The CDR3 DNA reads TGTGCCAGCAGCACCCCGGGACAGGGGAACACCGGGGAGCTGTTTTTT. It codes for CASSTPGQGNTGELFF.

J is TRBJ1-3 and V is TRBV2; D not resolved. Trimming shortened V by 11 bases and J by 0 bases, and 11 bases separated the two germline ends. The V gene's germline CDR1 is SNHLY and CDR2 FYNNEI. This CDR3 is built from 13 residues. The DNA of the CDR3 is TGTGCCGGGAACGGCGACTCTGGAAACACCATATATTTT. The encoded protein is CAGNGDSGNTIYF.

Concerning this clone itself: A read error may explain this, as a much larger clone is one base away. V gene TRBV7-2 combines with J gene TRBJ2-3; 9 bases match TRBD2. From germline, CDR1 is SGHTA and CDR2 FQGNSA. The CDR3 extends over 18 amino acids. The CDR3 sequence is CARSALGTAGGRRDTQYF. The CDR3 nucleotides are TGTGCCCGCAGCGCCCTGGGGACGGCGGGGGGGAGGAGGGATACGCAGTATTTT.

This clone was observed many times. This rearrangement joins TRBV2 to TRBJ1-5; D unresolved. The CDR3 has 19 residues. The germline V gene encodes CDR1 SNHLY and CDR2 FYNNEI. The V end was cut by 3 bases, the J end by 0 bases, with 21 bases between. The CDR3 DNA is TGTGCCAGCAGTGAGTTAGGCGCAGCATTGCAATATAGCAATCAGCCCCAGCATTTT. Translating it yields CASSELGAALQYSNQPQHF.

This clone was detected a few times. V usage is TRBV7-2 and J usage is TRBJ1-2; maybe TRBD1 (5 bases). The CDR3 length is 15 residues. V was cut by 7 bases and J by 3 bases, with 18 bases left in between. CDR1 is SGHTA, CDR2 FQGNSA, per germline. The CDR3 DNA follows: TGTGCCAGCACCCTCGGGGCAGGGTTCGACTATGGCTACACCTTC. It specifies CASTLGAGFDYGYTF.